This is a list of T cell receptor beta chains from one sample in a study of T cells after yellow fever vaccination. Using its own MiXCR run on the 5' RACE reads, TCRdb lists one record per CDR3 protein. This table has some 320,000 distinct CDR3 sequences, approximately 4% appearing once. The sample in question was PBMCs, obtained 5 days after the yellow fever booster vaccination. Receptor source: a man between 18 and 35 years old who received the YFV17D yellow fever vaccine. Both conserved end residues are part of each CDR3. A D gene is named only where the DNA matches it firmly. Expanded clones are given a class, and other clones once, few, many or no size at all.

abundance: many
j_gene: TRBJ1-5
d_gene: .
v_gene: TRBV5-1
CDR3aa: CASSLAGDNQPQHF
CDR3nt: TGCGCCAGCAGCTTGGCAGGGGACAATCAGCCCCAGCATTTT

abundance: many
j_gene: TRBJ2-3
d_gene: .
v_gene: TRBV2
CDR3aa: CASSAGDTQYF
CDR3nt: TGTGCCAGCAGTGCGGGAGATACGCAGTATTTT

abundance: .
j_gene: TRBJ2-5
d_gene: .
v_gene: TRBV10-3
CDR3aa: CAPGETQYF
CDR3nt: TGTGCCCCCGGAGAGACCCAGTACTTC

abundance: many
j_gene: TRBJ2-3
d_gene: TRBD1
v_gene: TRBV5-1
CDR3aa: CASSFGGTGGDTQYF
CDR3nt: TGCGCCAGCAGCTTCGGAGGGACAGGGGGAGATACGCAGTATTTT

abundance: few
j_gene: TRBJ1-2
d_gene: TRBD1
v_gene: TRBV10-3
CDR3aa: CAISELGQERINYGYTF
CDR3nt: TGTGCCATCAGTGAGTTGGGACAGGAACGAATTAACTATGGCTACACCTTC

abundance: .
j_gene: TRBJ2-1
d_gene: .
v_gene: TRBV10-3
CDR3aa: CAISVKWGADNEQFF
CDR3nt: TGTGCCATCAGTGTTAAATGGGGCGCAGACAATGAGCAGTTCTTC

abundance: .
j_gene: TRBJ2-1
d_gene: .
v_gene: TRBV21-1
CDR3aa: CARPKTRLAGAPEQFF
CDR3nt: TGTGCCAGACCCAAAACCCGACTAGCGGGGGCCCCTGAGCAGTTCTTC

abundance: many
j_gene: TRBJ1-6
d_gene: TRBD1
v_gene: TRBV7-3
CDR3aa: CASSLTRDRNSPLHF
CDR3nt: TGTGCCAGCAGCTTAACCCGGGACAGGAATTCACCCCTCCACTTT

abundance: many
j_gene: TRBJ2-1
d_gene: TRBD2
v_gene: TRBV10-3
CDR3aa: CAISELGSGRSSYNEQFF
CDR3nt: TGTGCCATCAGTGAGTTGGGTAGCGGGAGGAGCTCCTACAATGAGCAGTTCTTC

abundance: few
j_gene: TRBJ1-5
d_gene: TRBD1
v_gene: TRBV15
CDR3aa: CATSSQTGLRQPQHF
CDR3nt: TGTGCCACCAGCAGCCAGACAGGGCTTCGCCAGCCCCAGCATTTT

abundance: many
j_gene: TRBJ2-1
d_gene: .
v_gene: TRBV7-2
CDR3aa: CASSLQGGSVDEQFF
CDR3nt: TGTGCCAGCAGCTTACAGGGGGGCTCGGTAGATGAGCAGTTCTTC

abundance: few
j_gene: TRBJ1-1
d_gene: .
v_gene: TRBV4-1
CDR3aa: CASSQGPRGTEAFF
CDR3nt: TGCGCCAGCAGCCAAGGCCCCCGGGGAACTGAAGCTTTCTTT

abundance: .
j_gene: TRBJ2-7
d_gene: TRBD1
v_gene: TRBV5-5
CDR3aa: CASSLLTGLLYF
CDR3nt: TGTGCCAGCAGTCTACTGACAGGGCTTTTGTACTTC

abundance: few
j_gene: TRBJ1-2
d_gene: TRBD1
v_gene: TRBV20-1
CDR3aa: CSARGQGLNGYTF
CDR3nt: TGCAGTGCTAGAGGACAGGGGTTGAATGGCTACACCTTC

abundance: .
j_gene: TRBJ2-1
d_gene: TRBD2
v_gene: TRBV6-2/TRBV6-3
CDR3aa: CASSPLAGELNEQFF
CDR3nt: TGTGCCAGCAGTCCCTTGGCGGGGGAGCTTAATGAGCAGTTCTTC

abundance: few
j_gene: TRBJ2-2
d_gene: .
v_gene: TRBV5-1
CDR3aa: CASSTTELGELFF
CDR3nt: TGCGCCAGCAGCACCACGGAGTTGGGGGAGCTGTTTTTT

abundance: few
j_gene: TRBJ2-7
d_gene: .
v_gene: TRBV27
CDR3aa: CASSPHLGTPLEQYF
CDR3nt: TGTGCCAGCAGCCCACACCTTGGGACGCCCCTCGAGCAGTACTTC

abundance: few
j_gene: TRBJ2-6
d_gene: .
v_gene: TRBV20-1
CDR3aa: CSARGGFGANVLTF
CDR3nt: TGCAGTGCTAGGGGGGGCTTTGGGGCCAACGTCCTGACTTTC

abundance: few
j_gene: TRBJ2-1
d_gene: .
v_gene: TRBV25-1
CDR3aa: CASSDISTGLREQFF
CDR3nt: TGTGCCAGCAGTGACATCTCAACAGGGCTCAGGGAGCAGTTCTTC

abundance: few
j_gene: TRBJ1-1
d_gene: .
v_gene: TRBV20-1
CDR3aa: CSARGGAGTEAFF
CDR3nt: TGCAGTGCTAGAGGGGGCGCCGGCACTGAAGCTTTCTTT

abundance: many
j_gene: TRBJ2-5
d_gene: .
v_gene: TRBV2
CDR3aa: CASKASWGGETQYF
CDR3nt: TGTGCCAGCAAGGCCTCGTGGGGAGGAGAGACCCAGTACTTC

abundance: few
j_gene: TRBJ1-1
d_gene: TRBD1
v_gene: TRBV12-5
CDR3aa: CASGLMDRGEAFF
CDR3nt: TGTGCTAGTGGTCTAATGGACAGGGGGGAAGCTTTCTTT

abundance: .
j_gene: TRBJ2-2
d_gene: .
v_gene: TRBV20-1
CDR3aa: CSAFSGTLNTGELFF
CDR3nt: TGCAGTGCTTTTTCCGGGACACTGAACACCGGGGAGCTGTTTTTT

abundance: few
j_gene: TRBJ2-3
d_gene: .
v_gene: TRBV2
CDR3aa: CASSGVGDTQYF
CDR3nt: TGTGCCAGCAGTGGGGTAGGAGATACGCAGTATTTT

abundance: .
j_gene: TRBJ1-2
d_gene: .
v_gene: TRBV19
CDR3aa: CASSIVQNYGYTF
CDR3nt: TGTGCCAGTAGTATCGTACAGAACTATGGCTACACCTTC

abundance: .
j_gene: TRBJ2-2
d_gene: .
v_gene: TRBV24-1
CDR3aa: CATSDSKSRGTGELFF
CDR3nt: TGTGCCACCAGTGATTCGAAGTCCAGAGGCACCGGGGAGCTGTTTTTT

abundance: few
j_gene: TRBJ1-6
d_gene: .
v_gene: TRBV5-5
CDR3aa: CASSWDPRDYNSPLHF
CDR3nt: TGTGCCAGCAGTTGGGACCCCAGGGACTATAATTCACCCCTCCACTTT

abundance: many
j_gene: TRBJ2-3
d_gene: TRBD2
v_gene: TRBV7-2
CDR3aa: CASRPLAGATDTQYF
CDR3nt: TGTGCCAGCAGACCTCTAGCGGGAGCCACAGATACGCAGTATTTT

abundance: .
j_gene: TRBJ1-2
d_gene: .
v_gene: TRBV10-3
CDR3aa: CAISQVAGYTF
CDR3nt: TGTGCCATCAGCCAAGTCGCGGGCTACACCTTC

abundance: .
j_gene: TRBJ2-1
d_gene: .
v_gene: TRBV5-4
CDR3aa: CASLWGGRNEQFF
CDR3nt: TGTGCCAGCTTGTGGGGGGGCAGGAATGAGCAGTTCTTC

abundance: .
j_gene: TRBJ2-1
d_gene: .
v_gene: TRBV5-6
CDR3aa: CASSPGELGASNEQFF
CDR3nt: TGTGCCAGCAGCCCGGGGGAGCTTGGGGCTTCCAATGAGCAGTTCTTC

abundance: .
j_gene: TRBJ2-2
d_gene: .
v_gene: TRBV7-2
CDR3aa: CASSLGGWPQHGGELFF
CDR3nt: TGTGCCAGCAGCTTAGGGGGTTGGCCCCAGCATGGCGGGGAGCTGTTTTTT

abundance: few
j_gene: TRBJ1-6
d_gene: TRBD1
v_gene: TRBV5-1
CDR3aa: CASSRTGGYNSPLHF
CDR3nt: TGCGCCAGCAGCCGGACAGGGGGCTATAATTCACCCCTCCACTTT

abundance: .
j_gene: TRBJ2-2
d_gene: .
v_gene: TRBV24-1
CDR3aa: CATGDENTGELFF
CDR3nt: TGTGCCACCGGGGACGAGAACACCGGGGAGCTGTTTTTT

abundance: few
j_gene: TRBJ2-2
d_gene: TRBD2
v_gene: TRBV10-3
CDR3aa: CAISEPGGRPVAGELFF
CDR3nt: TGTGCCATCAGTGAGCCGGGGGGACGGCCCGTCGCCGGGGAGCTGTTTTTT

abundance: .
j_gene: TRBJ2-5
d_gene: TRBD2
v_gene: TRBV20-1
CDR3aa: CSARPVAGTSGVQYF
CDR3nt: TGCAGTGCTAGACCGGTTGCCGGGACTAGCGGGGTCCAGTACTTC

abundance: few
j_gene: TRBJ1-6
d_gene: TRBD1
v_gene: TRBV12-3/TRBV12-4
CDR3aa: CASSQGGTYNSPLHF
CDR3nt: TGTGCCAGCAGTCAGGGGGGAACCTATAATTCACCCCTCCACTTT

abundance: .
j_gene: TRBJ1-2
d_gene: TRBD1
v_gene: TRBV13
CDR3aa: CASSFVGGQGAGYGYTF
CDR3nt: TGTGCCAGCAGTTTTGTTGGCGGACAGGGGGCTGGATATGGCTACACCTTC

abundance: few
j_gene: TRBJ1-2
d_gene: TRBD1
v_gene: TRBV5-1
CDR3aa: CASSNQGDYGYTF
CDR3nt: TGCGCCAGCAGCAATCAGGGGGACTATGGCTACACCTTC

abundance: many
j_gene: TRBJ1-2
d_gene: TRBD1
v_gene: TRBV7-2
CDR3aa: CASHSGTGDGYTF
CDR3nt: TGTGCCAGCCATTCCGGGACAGGGGATGGCTACACCTTC

abundance: .
j_gene: TRBJ2-3
d_gene: TRBD2
v_gene: TRBV27
CDR3aa: CASSPWTSADTQYF
CDR3nt: TGTGCCAGCAGCCCATGGACTAGCGCAGATACGCAGTATTTT

abundance: few
j_gene: TRBJ1-2
d_gene: .
v_gene: TRBV3-1
CDR3aa: CASSSNGASRYTF
CDR3nt: TGTGCCAGCAGCTCTAACGGGGCCTCCCGCTACACCTTC

abundance: .
j_gene: TRBJ2-3
d_gene: .
v_gene: TRBV4-3
CDR3aa: CASSQDPPLESTDTQYF
CDR3nt: TGCGCCAGCAGCCAAGATCCGCCACTCGAAAGCACAGATACGCAGTATTTT

abundance: .
j_gene: TRBJ2-5
d_gene: .
v_gene: TRBV6-6
CDR3aa: CASRKGITTLKETQYF
CDR3nt: TGTGCCAGCAGGAAGGGGATCACGACTTTAAAAGAGACCCAGTACTTC

abundance: many
j_gene: TRBJ2-7
d_gene: .
v_gene: TRBV15
CDR3aa: CATSSQIREDYEQYF
CDR3nt: TGTGCCACCAGCAGCCAGATCCGAGAAGACTACGAGCAGTACTTC

abundance: many
j_gene: TRBJ1-2
d_gene: .
v_gene: TRBV7-2
CDR3aa: CASSSQGWGYTF
CDR3nt: TGTGCCAGCAGCTCACAGGGCTGGGGCTACACCTTC

abundance: .
j_gene: TRBJ1-6
d_gene: .
v_gene: TRBV25-1
CDR3aa: CASSYSYPRGGSNSPLHF
CDR3nt: TGTGCCAGCAGCTACTCCTATCCTCGCGGGGGGTCTAATTCACCCCTCCACTTT

abundance: .
j_gene: TRBJ1-4
d_gene: .
v_gene: TRBV19
CDR3aa: CASSITVTGGEKLFF
CDR3nt: TGTGCCAGTAGTATCACGGTAACAGGAGGCGAAAAACTGTTTTTT

abundance: many
j_gene: TRBJ2-1
d_gene: TRBD1
v_gene: TRBV20-1
CDR3aa: CSARDRRQGVYNEQFF
CDR3nt: TGCAGTGCTAGAGACCGACGACAGGGCGTCTACAATGAGCAGTTCTTC

abundance: few
j_gene: TRBJ2-1
d_gene: .
v_gene: TRBV7-3
CDR3aa: CASSTGGSDEQFF
CDR3nt: TGTGCCAGCAGCACCGGGGGTTCCGATGAGCAGTTCTTC

abundance: .
j_gene: TRBJ2-1
d_gene: .
v_gene: TRBV5-1
CDR3aa: CASSLLGLDVQDNEQFF
CDR3nt: TGCGCCAGCAGCTTGTTAGGGTTAGATGTCCAGGACAATGAGCAGTTCTTC

abundance: few
j_gene: TRBJ2-2
d_gene: TRBD1
v_gene: TRBV5-6
CDR3aa: CASRRGRDTGELFF
CDR3nt: TGTGCCAGCAGAAGGGGGCGCGACACCGGGGAGCTGTTTTTT

abundance: few
j_gene: TRBJ2-3
d_gene: .
v_gene: TRBV2
CDR3aa: CASSPRDGADTQYF
CDR3nt: TGTGCCAGCAGCCCCCGTGACGGGGCGGATACGCAGTATTTT

abundance: .
j_gene: TRBJ2-1
d_gene: TRBD1
v_gene: TRBV27
CDR3aa: CASSLRPGTASYEQFF
CDR3nt: TGTGCCAGCAGTTTAAGGCCCGGGACAGCTTCATACGAGCAGTTCTTC

abundance: few
j_gene: TRBJ1-1
d_gene: .
v_gene: TRBV7-9
CDR3aa: CASSQGVLAFF
CDR3nt: TGTGCCAGCAGCCAAGGGGTGCTAGCTTTCTTT

abundance: few
j_gene: TRBJ2-3
d_gene: .
v_gene: TRBV3-1
CDR3aa: CASSLRGGGVTDTQYF
CDR3nt: TGTGCCAGCAGCCTCCGCGGAGGGGGGGTTACAGATACGCAGTATTTT

abundance: .
j_gene: TRBJ2-5
d_gene: .
v_gene: TRBV7-9
CDR3aa: CASSFLGVWETQYF
CDR3nt: TGTGCCAGCAGCTTCTTAGGGGTTTGGGAGACCCAGTACTTC

abundance: many
j_gene: TRBJ1-1
d_gene: .
v_gene: TRBV12-3/TRBV12-4
CDR3aa: CASSLVENMNTEAFF
CDR3nt: TGTGCCAGCAGTTTAGTAGAAAATATGAACACTGAAGCTTTCTTT

abundance: many
j_gene: TRBJ2-7
d_gene: .
v_gene: TRBV5-4
CDR3aa: CASSLIGTEQYF
CDR3nt: TGTGCCAGCAGCTTGATAGGAACCGAGCAGTACTTC

abundance: .
j_gene: TRBJ1-1
d_gene: .
v_gene: TRBV12-3/TRBV12-4
CDR3aa: CASSYHPTIALF
CDR3nt: TGTGCCAGCAGTTACCACCCCACAATAGCTCTCTTT